This T cell receptor beta chain was sequenced for a study of cytomegalovirus exposure and HLA in healthy donors. 60 Vbeta and 13 Jbeta primers were used in PCR. Only in-frame clones appear in the TCRdb table, and some are missing; sequencing was by immunoSEQ multiplex PCR. In total, the table holds approximately 170,000 clones. This CDR3 is 15 amino acids long. Germline V gene sequence: CDR1 SGHNT, CDR2 YENEEA. V was trimmed by 0 bases and J by 4 bases, leaving 11 bases between them. The sequence was obtained from a woman under 30 in good health and CMV-seropositive. The rearrangement joins TRBV11-3 to TRBJ2-3; weak D call: TRBD1 (5 bases). The sample was PBMCs. CDR3 DNA: TGTGCCAGCAGCTTAGACAGGGTGGTTCCAGATACGCAGTATTTT. Its translation is CASSLDRVVPDTQYF.